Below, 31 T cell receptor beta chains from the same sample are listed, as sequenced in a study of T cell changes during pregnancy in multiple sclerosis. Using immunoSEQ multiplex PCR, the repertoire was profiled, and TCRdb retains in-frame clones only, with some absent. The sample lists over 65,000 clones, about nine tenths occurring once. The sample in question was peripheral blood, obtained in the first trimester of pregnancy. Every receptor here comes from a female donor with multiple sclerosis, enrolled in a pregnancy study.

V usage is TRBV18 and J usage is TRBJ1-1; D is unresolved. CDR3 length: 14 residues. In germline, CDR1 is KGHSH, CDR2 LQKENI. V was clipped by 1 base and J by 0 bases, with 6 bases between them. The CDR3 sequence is CASSPLAVNTEAFF. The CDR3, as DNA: TGTGCCAGCTCACCACTTGCAGTGAACACTGAAGCTTTCTTT.

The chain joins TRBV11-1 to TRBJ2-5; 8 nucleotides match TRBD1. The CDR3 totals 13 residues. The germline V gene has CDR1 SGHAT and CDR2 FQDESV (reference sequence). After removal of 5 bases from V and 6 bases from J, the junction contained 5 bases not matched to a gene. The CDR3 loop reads CASSEQGVQTQYF. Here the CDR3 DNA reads TGTGCCAGCAGCGAACAGGGGGTACAGACCCAGTACTTC. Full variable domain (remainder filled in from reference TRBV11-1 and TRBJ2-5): EAEVAQSPRYKITEKSQAVAFWCDPISGHATLYWYRQILGQGPELLVQFQDESVVDDSQLPKDRFSAERLKGVDSTLKIQPAELGDSAMYLCASSEQGVQTQYFGPGTRLLVL.

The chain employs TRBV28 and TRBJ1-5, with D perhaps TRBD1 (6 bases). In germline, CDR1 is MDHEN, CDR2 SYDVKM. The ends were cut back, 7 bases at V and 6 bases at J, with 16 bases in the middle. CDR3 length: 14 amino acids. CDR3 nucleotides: TGTGCCAGCACCAGGATTGACAGGACTCAGCCCCAGCATTTT. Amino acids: CASTRIDRTQPQHF.

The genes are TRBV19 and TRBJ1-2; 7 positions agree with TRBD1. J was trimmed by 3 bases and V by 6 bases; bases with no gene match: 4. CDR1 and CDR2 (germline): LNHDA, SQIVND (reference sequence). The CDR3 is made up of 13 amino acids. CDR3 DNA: TGTGCCAGTAGCATACAGGGGTACTATGGCTACACCTTC. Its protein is CASSIQGYYGYTF.

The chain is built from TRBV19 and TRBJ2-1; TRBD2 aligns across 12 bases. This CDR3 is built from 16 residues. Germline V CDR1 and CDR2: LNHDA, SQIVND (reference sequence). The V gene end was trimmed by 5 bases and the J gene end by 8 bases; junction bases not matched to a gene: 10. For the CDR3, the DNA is TGTGCCAGTAGTGGGGTTTTGACTAGCGGGAGCTATGAGCAGTTCTTC. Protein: CASSGVLTSGSYEQFF.

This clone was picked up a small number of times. In DNA form, the CDR3 reads TGTGCCAGCTCACTCGCGGGGGATTCACCCCTCCACTTT. Protein product: CASSLAGDSPLHF. The chain recombines TRBV18 with TRBJ1-6; perhaps TRBD1 as D (5 bases). Trimming took off 4 bases at V and 8 bases at J, with 9 bases between the two ends. The CDR3 extends over 13 amino acids. CDR1 is KGHSH, CDR2 LQKENI, per germline.

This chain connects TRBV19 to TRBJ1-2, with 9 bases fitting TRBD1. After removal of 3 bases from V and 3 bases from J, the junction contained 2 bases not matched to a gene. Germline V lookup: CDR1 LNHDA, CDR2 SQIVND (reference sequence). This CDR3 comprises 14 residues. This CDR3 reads CASSMDRGYYGYTF. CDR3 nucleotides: TGTGCCAGTAGTATGGACAGGGGCTACTATGGCTACACCTTC. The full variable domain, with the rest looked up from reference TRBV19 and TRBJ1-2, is DGGITQSPKYLFRKEGQNVTLSCEQNLNHDAMYWYRQDPGQGLRLIYYSQIVNDFQKGDIAEGYSVSREKKESFPLTVTSAQKNPTAFYLCASSMDRGYYGYTFGSGTRLTVV.

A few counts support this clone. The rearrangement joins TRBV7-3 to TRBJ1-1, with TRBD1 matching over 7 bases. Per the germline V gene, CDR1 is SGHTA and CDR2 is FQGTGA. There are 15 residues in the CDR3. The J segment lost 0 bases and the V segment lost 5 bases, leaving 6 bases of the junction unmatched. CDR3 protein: CASSIRQGLNTEAFF. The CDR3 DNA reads TGTGCCAGCAGCATAAGACAGGGCTTGAACACTGAAGCTTTCTTT.

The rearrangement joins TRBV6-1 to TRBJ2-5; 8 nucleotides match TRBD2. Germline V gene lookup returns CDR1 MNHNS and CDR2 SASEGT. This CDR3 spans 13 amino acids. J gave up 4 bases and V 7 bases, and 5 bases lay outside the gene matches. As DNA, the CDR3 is TGTGCCAGCACGTTTCGGGGGGGAGAGACCCAGTACTTC. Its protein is CASTFRGGETQYF.

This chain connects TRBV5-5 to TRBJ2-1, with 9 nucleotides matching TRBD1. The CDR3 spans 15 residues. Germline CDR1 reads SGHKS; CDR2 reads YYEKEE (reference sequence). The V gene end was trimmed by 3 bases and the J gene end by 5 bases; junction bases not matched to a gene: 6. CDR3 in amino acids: CASSSGQGRHNEQFF. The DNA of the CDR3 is TGTGCCAGCAGCTCGGGACAGGGAAGACACAATGAGCAGTTCTTC.

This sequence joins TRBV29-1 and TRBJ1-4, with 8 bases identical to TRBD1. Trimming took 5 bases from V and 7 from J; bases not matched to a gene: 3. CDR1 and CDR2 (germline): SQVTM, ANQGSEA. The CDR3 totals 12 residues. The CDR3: CSVQGAGEKLFF. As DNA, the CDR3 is TGCAGCGTTCAGGGGGCGGGTGAAAAACTGTTTTTT.

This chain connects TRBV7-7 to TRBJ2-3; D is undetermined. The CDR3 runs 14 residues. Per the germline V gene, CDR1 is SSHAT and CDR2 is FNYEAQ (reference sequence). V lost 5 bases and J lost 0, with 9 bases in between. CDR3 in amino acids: CASSPTESTDTQYF. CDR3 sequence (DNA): TGTGCCAGCAGCCCCACCGAGAGCACAGATACGCAGTATTTT. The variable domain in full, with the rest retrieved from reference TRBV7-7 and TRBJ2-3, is GAGVSQSPRYKVTKRGQDVTLRCDPISSHATLYWYQQALGQGPEFLTYFNYEAQPDKSGLPSDRFSAERPEGSISTLTIQRTEQRDSAMYRCASSPTESTDTQYFGPGTRLTVL.

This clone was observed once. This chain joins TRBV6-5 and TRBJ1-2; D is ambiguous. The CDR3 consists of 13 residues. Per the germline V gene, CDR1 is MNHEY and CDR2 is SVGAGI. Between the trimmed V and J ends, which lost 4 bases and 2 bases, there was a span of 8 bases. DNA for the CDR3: TGTGCCAGCAGTTTGAACAGAAACTATGGCTACACCTTC. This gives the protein CASSLNRNYGYTF.

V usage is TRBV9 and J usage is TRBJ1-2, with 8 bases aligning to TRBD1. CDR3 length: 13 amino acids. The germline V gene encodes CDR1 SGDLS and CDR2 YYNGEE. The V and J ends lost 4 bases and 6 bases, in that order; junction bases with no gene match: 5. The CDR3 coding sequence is TGTGCCAGCAGCCTTTCGACAGGGGATGGCTACACCTTC. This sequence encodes CASSLSTGDGYTF.

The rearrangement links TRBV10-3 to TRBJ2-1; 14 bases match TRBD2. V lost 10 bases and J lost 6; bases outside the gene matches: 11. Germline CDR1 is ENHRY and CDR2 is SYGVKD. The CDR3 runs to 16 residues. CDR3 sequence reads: CATIPGLAGEFNEQFF. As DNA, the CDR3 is TGTGCCACGATCCCGGGACTAGCGGGAGAGTTCAATGAGCAGTTCTTC.

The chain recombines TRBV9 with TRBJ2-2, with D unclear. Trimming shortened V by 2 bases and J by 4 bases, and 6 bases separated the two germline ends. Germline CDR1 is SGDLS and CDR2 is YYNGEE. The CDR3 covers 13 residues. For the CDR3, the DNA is TGTGCCAGCAGCGTCGGTGGCACCGGGGAGCTGTTTTTT. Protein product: CASSVGGTGELFF.

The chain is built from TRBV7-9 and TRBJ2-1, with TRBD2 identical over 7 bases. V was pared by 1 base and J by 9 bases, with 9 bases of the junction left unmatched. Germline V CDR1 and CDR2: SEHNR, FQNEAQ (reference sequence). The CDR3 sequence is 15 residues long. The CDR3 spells CASSLVTSATSEQFF. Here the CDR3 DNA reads TGTGCCAGCAGCTTAGTAACTAGCGCCACCTCTGAGCAGTTCTTC. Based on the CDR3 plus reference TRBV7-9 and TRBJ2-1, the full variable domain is DTGVSQNPRHKITKRGQNVTFRCDPISEHNRLYWYRQTLGQGPEFLTYFQNEAQLEKSRLLSDRFSAERPKGSFSTLEIQRTEQGDSAMYLCASSLVTSATSEQFFGPGTRLTVL.

DNA of the CDR3: TGTGCCAGTTCCTCAAAGGGGGCGCGGGAGACCCAGTACTTC. Amino acids: CASSSKGARETQYF. The rearrangement joins TRBV19 to TRBJ2-5, with 7 bases matching TRBD1. Germline lookup yields CDR1 LNHDA and CDR2 SQIVND (reference sequence). The CDR3 spans 14 residues. The ends lost 8 bases at V and 5 bases at J; junction bases unmatched: 11.

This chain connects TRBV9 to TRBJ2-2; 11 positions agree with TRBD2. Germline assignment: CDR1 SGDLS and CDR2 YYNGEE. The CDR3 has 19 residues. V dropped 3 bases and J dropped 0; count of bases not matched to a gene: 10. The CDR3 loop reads CASSGSGTSGSTNTGELFF. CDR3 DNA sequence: TGTGCCAGCAGCGGGTCTGGGACTAGCGGATCGACGAACACCGGGGAGCTGTTTTTT.

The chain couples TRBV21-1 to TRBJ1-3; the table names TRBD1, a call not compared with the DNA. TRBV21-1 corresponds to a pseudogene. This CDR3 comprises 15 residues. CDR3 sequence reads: CASSKTAVQVDTIYF. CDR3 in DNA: TGTGCCAGCAGCAAAACGGCAGTCCAGGTAGACACCATATATTTT.

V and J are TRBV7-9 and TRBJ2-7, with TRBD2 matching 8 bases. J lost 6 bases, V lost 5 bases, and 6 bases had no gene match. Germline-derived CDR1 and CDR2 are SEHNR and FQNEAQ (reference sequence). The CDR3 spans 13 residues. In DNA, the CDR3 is TGTGCCAGCAGCGACGCCGGGACTAGCGAGCAGTACTTC. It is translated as CASSDAGTSEQYF.

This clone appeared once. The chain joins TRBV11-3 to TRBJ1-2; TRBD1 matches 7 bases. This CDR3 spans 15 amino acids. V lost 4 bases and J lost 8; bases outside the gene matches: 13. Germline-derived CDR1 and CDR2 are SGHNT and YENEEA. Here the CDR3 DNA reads TGTGCCAGCAGCTCGAGGGCCGACAGGGTAGACGGCTACACCTTC. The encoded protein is CASSSRADRVDGYTF. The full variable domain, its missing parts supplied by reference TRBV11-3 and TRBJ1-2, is EAGVVQSPRYKIIEKKQPVAFWCNPISGHNTLYWYLQNLGQGPELLIRYENEEAVDDSQLPKDRFSAERLKGVDSTLKIQPAELGDSAVYLCASSSRADRVDGYTFGSGTRLTVV.

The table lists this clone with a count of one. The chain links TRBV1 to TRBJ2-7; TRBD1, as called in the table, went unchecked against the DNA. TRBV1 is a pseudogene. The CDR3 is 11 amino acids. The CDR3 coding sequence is TGCACCAGCAGCCAAGGACAGGGGAGGTACTTC. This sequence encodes CTSSQGQGRYF.

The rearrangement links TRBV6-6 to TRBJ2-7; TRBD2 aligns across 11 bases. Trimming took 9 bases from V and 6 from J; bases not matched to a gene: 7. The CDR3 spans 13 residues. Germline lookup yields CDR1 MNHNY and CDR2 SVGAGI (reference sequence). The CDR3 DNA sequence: TGTGCCAGTCTACTAGCGGGAGACGTCGAGCAGTACTTC. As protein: CASLLAGDVEQYF.

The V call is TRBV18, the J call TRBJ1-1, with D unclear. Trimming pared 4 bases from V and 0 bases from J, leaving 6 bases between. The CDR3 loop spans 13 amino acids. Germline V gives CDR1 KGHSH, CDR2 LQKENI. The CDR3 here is CASSRGVNTEAFF. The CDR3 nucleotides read TGTGCCAGCTCACGAGGAGTGAACACTGAAGCTTTCTTT.

CDR3 coding DNA: TGTGCCAGCAGTTACCCTGGACAGGGGCGTGAAAAACTGTTTTTT. Encoded protein: CASSYPGQGREKLFF. The chain links TRBV6-6 to TRBJ1-4; 9 bases map to TRBD1. Germline V lookup: CDR1 MNHNY, CDR2 SVGAGI (reference sequence). The CDR3 covers 15 residues. The ends lost 2 bases at V and 7 bases at J; junction bases unmatched: 5.

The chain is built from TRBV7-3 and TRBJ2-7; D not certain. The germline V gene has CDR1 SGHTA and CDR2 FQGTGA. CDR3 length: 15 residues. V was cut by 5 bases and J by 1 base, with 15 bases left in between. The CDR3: CASSLLGSGSYEQYF. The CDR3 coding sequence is TGTGCCAGCAGCCTCCTCGGTAGTGGTTCCTACGAGCAGTACTTC.

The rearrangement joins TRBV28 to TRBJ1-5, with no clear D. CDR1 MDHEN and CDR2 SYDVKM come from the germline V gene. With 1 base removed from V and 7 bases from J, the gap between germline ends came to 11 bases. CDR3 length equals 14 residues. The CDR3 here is CASSLSSRVQPQHF. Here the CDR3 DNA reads TGTGCCAGCAGTTTATCGTCTCGGGTCCAGCCCCAGCATTTT. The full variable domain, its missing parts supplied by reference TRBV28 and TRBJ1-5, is DVKVTQSSRYLVKRTGEKVFLECVQDMDHENMFWYRQDPGLGLRLIYFSYDVKMKEKGDIPEGYSVSREKKERFSLILESASTNQTSMYLCASSLSSRVQPQHFGDGTRLSIL.

The CDR3: CASSPIARREETQYF. The CDR3 nucleotides read TGCGCCAGCAGCCCCATCGCTAGGAGAGAGGAGACCCAGTACTTC. The chain uses TRBV5-1 and TRBJ2-5, with D unclear. From germline, CDR1 is SGHRS and CDR2 YFSETQ. The CDR3 spans 15 residues. Trimming removed 4 bases at V and 5 bases at J, with 18 bases between.

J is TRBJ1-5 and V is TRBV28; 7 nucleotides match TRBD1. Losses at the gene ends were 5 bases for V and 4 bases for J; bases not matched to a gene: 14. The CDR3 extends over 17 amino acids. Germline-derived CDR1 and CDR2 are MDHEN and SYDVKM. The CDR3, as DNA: TGTGCCAGCAGTAGCTGGACAGGTTTGGGGAGAAATCAGCCCCAGCATTTT. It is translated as CASSSWTGLGRNQPQHF.

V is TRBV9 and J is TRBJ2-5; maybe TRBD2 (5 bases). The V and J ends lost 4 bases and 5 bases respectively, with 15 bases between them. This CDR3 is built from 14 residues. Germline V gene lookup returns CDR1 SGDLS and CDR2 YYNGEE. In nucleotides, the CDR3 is TGTGCCAGCAGCCCCCAAACCGGGATGGAGACCCAGTACTTC. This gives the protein CASSPQTGMETQYF.